These 29 T cell receptor beta chains share one sample of origin, sequenced in a study of Graves' ophthalmopathy and Graves' hyperthyroidism. Investigators amplified TCR beta CDR3 regions from RNA transcripts. After a first-round RT-PCR with HTBI primers, a second-round multiplex PCR was run. Each CDR3 protein is one row after TCRdb ran MiXCR on the multiplex PCR reads. The data hold some 750,000 distinct CDR3 sequences, with roughly 40% observed a single time. The specimen was peripheral blood. All receptors derive from an adult man with Graves' ophthalmopathy.

The CDR3 DNA sequence: TGTGCCACCAGTGATTTGCGGACCTCCACAGATACGCAGTATTTT. It translates to CATSDLRTSTDTQYF. The chain uses TRBV24-1 and TRBJ2-3, with D hard to call. The germline V and J ends were trimmed by 0 bases and 2 bases, with 8 bases remaining between them. The CDR3 is 15 amino acids. The germline gives CDR1 KGHDR, CDR2 SFDVKD.

At least ten counts were recorded for this clonotype. The rearrangement joins TRBV10-3 to TRBJ1-2, with 10 nucleotides matching TRBD1. The CDR3 totals 14 residues. Germline CDR1 and CDR2: ENHRY and SYGVKD. The V and J ends lost 6 bases and 6 bases, in that order; junction bases with no gene match: 7. The DNA of the CDR3 is TGTGCCATCAGCGCTGGAGGACAGGGGGATGGCTACACCTTC. Its protein is CAISAGGQGDGYTF.

There are many counts of this clonotype. The rearrangement links TRBV20-1 to TRBJ2-5; D is uncertain. Germline V gene data show CDR1 as DFQATT and CDR2 as SNEGSKA (reference sequence). There are 11 residues in the CDR3. Trimming took 6 bases from V and 4 from J, leaving 9 bases between them. The CDR3 bases are TGCAGTGCCTTGGCCGGAGAGACCCAGTACTTC. It specifies CSALAGETQYF.

Remarks on this clonotype: Germline and junction disagree at one end, which may indicate a read error. In DNA form, the CDR3 reads TGTGCCAGTAGGCAGCCATCTAATGAAGAACTGTTTTTT. It specifies CASRQPSNEELFF. The V and J genes are TRBV19 and TRBJ1-4; D gene unclear. CDR1 and CDR2 from the germline V gene are LNHDA and SQIVND (reference sequence). The length of the CDR3 is 13 residues.

At least ten counts were recorded for this clonotype. The chain uses TRBV10-2 and TRBJ1-6; tentative D call: TRBD1 (6 bases). V was cut by 4 bases and J by 4 bases, with 11 bases left in between. Germline loops: CDR1 WSHSY, CDR2 SAAADI. The CDR3 is 15 amino acids. CDR3 in DNA: TGCGCCAGCAGTGGGGCGGACAGTTATAATTCACCCCTCCACTTT. Its protein is CASSGADSYNSPLHF.

This clonotype has at least ten counts. This chain joins TRBV7-9 and TRBJ2-7; D is ambiguous. The germline V gene has CDR1 SEHNR and CDR2 FQNEAQ (reference sequence). Between the trimmed V and J ends, which lost 6 bases and 4 bases, there was a span of 7 bases. This CDR3 is 11 amino acids long. The CDR3 protein is CASSSQYEQYF. CDR3 DNA: TGTGCCAGCAGTAGTCAATACGAGCAGTACTTC.

This clonotype has ten or more counts. The chain is built from TRBV20-1 and TRBJ2-7; possibly TRBD1 or TRBD2 for D (5 bases each). Germline V gene data show CDR1 as DFQATT and CDR2 as SNEGSKA (reference sequence). V was pared by 3 bases and J by 7 bases, with 19 bases between. This CDR3 is built from 14 residues. CDR3 residues: CSAREATESSEQYF. Here the CDR3 DNA reads TGCAGTGCTAGGGAGGCGACAGAATCGAGTGAGCAGTACTTC.

This clonotype was seen a handful of times. The gene calls are TRBV2 and TRBJ1-4; D uncertain. The CDR3 loop spans 14 amino acids. Trimming took 5 bases from V and 3 from J, leaving 10 bases between them. Germline CDR1 reads SNHLY; CDR2 reads FYNNEI. CDR3 DNA: TGTGCCAGCAGTTCTGGAGTAGCTAATGAAAAACTGTTTTTT. Protein: CASSSGVANEKLFF.

This clonotype was observed many times. The J gene is TRBJ1-6, the V gene TRBV7-3; the match to TRBD1 covers 7 bases. This CDR3 region has 14 residues. Unmatched junction bases numbered 1, after V lost 1 base and J lost 7 bases. The germline CDR1 and CDR2 sequences are SGHTA and FQGTGA. The CDR3 bases are TGTGCCAGCAGCTTAAGACAGGGCAATTCACCCCTCCACTTT. The encoded protein is CASSLRQGNSPLHF. Together with reference TRBV7-3 and TRBJ1-6, the CDR3 gives the full variable domain: GAGVSQTPSNKVTEKGKYVELRCDPISGHTALYWYRQSLGQGPEFLIYFQGTGAADDSGLPNDRFFAVRPEGSVSTLKIQRTERGDSAVYLCASSLRQGNSPLHFGNGTRLTVT.

The table lists this clonotype with many counts. V gene TRBV29-1 combines with J gene TRBJ2-7; 12 nucleotides align to TRBD1. V was clipped by 4 bases and J by 6 bases; unmatched bases: 7. The germline CDR1 and CDR2 sequences are SQVTM and ANQGSEA. This CDR3 spans 14 amino acids. In DNA, the CDR3 is TGCAGCGTTGGGTTTGGGACAGGGGGCGTCGAGCAGTACTTC. It codes for CSVGFGTGGVEQYF.

This clonotype was found many times. V and J are TRBV15 and TRBJ2-7; D is unresolved. CDR3 size: 13 residues. Deletions cut 0 bases from V and 4 bases from J, with 7 bases between. CDR1 and CDR2 from the germline V gene are LNHNV and YYDKDF (reference sequence). The CDR3: CATSRDQSYEQYF. CDR3 bases: TGTGCCACCAGCAGAGATCAGTCGTACGAGCAGTACTTC.

This clonotype has just a few counts. V gene TRBV29-1 combines with J gene TRBJ2-2; D is unresolved. V was cut by 2 bases and J by 2 bases, with 9 bases left in between. Germline-derived CDR1 and CDR2 are SQVTM and ANQGSEA. This CDR3 has 14 amino acids. The CDR3 DNA reads TGCAGCGTTGAATATGGGGATAACACCGGGGAGCTGTTTTTT. Translating gives CSVEYGDNTGELFF.

In this sample, this clonotype turned up a few times. The chain couples TRBV20-1 to TRBJ2-5; 9 positions agree with TRBD2. Germline V gene lookup returns CDR1 DFQATT and CDR2 SNEGSKA (reference sequence). After removal of 0 bases from V and 0 bases from J, the junction contained 2 bases not matched to a gene. This CDR3 spans 15 amino acids. The CDR3 sequence: CSARESGGNQETQYF. The CDR3 nucleotides are TGCAGTGCTAGAGAAAGCGGGGGGAACCAAGAGACCCAGTACTTC.

The CDR3 region is CASSLEGQGLNQPQHF. The DNA of the CDR3 is TGTGCCAGCAGTTTAGAGGGACAGGGGCTGAATCAGCCCCAGCATTTT. The genes are TRBV12-3 or TRBV12-4 and TRBJ1-5; TRBD1 aligns across 10 bases. J gave up 4 bases and V 1 base, and 4 bases lay outside the gene matches. CDR3 length: 16 residues.

V gene TRBV10-3 combines with J gene TRBJ1-4; D is ambiguous. CDR3 length: 13 residues. Trimming stripped 4 bases from V and 7 bases from J, with 10 bases between. Germline CDR1 and CDR2: ENHRY and SYGVKD. The CDR3 loop reads CAISGANGEKLFF. Here the CDR3 DNA reads TGTGCCATCAGTGGGGCCAATGGTGAAAAACTGTTTTTT.

This clonotype was counted only a few times. An end of the junction does not agree with germline; a read error may underlie this. The chain combines TRBV10-3 with TRBJ1-5; possible D gene TRBD1, 6 bases. CDR3 length: 15 amino acids. Germline V gene data show CDR1 as ENHRY and CDR2 as SYGVKD. CDR3 nucleotides: TGTGCCAGCAGTTCAAGACAGGCTGCCGCTCAGGCCCAGCATTTT. This encodes CASSSRQAAAQAQHF.

This clonotype has a count of ten or more. The chain combines TRBV2 with TRBJ2-5; D is possibly TRBD1 (8 bases). Looked up from germline, CDR1 is SNHLY and CDR2 is FYNNEI. The CDR3 is 14 residues long. The ends were cut back, 5 bases at V and 5 bases at J, with 15 bases in the middle. The CDR3 region has the DNA TGTGCCAGCAGTTCCACAGGGGGAGGGGAGACCCAGTACTTC. Protein product: CASSSTGGGETQYF.

The sample holds one count of this clonotype. This clone may be a read error of a much larger clone one base away. The CDR3 ends on some other residue instead of the conserved phenylalanine or tryptophan, so this is likely a read error. V usage is TRBV19 and J usage is TRBJ1-2, with unresolved D. Germline values: CDR1 LNHDA, CDR2 SQIVND (reference sequence). V lost 3 bases and J 3 bases, leaving 11 bases between the germline ends. This CDR3 is built from 14 residues. DNA for the CDR3: TGTGCCAGTAGTATTTTCACCCTCGACTATGGCTACACCCTC. This encodes CASSIFTLDYGYTL.

At least ten counts were recorded for this clonotype. The gene calls are TRBV7-9 and TRBJ2-7; D not certain. The V and J ends lost 2 bases and 3 bases respectively, with 14 bases between them. CDR1 is SEHNR and CDR2 is FQNEAQ in the germline V gene (reference sequence). This CDR3 contains 15 residues. The CDR3 reads CASSLSQGPVYEQYF. The DNA of the CDR3 is TGTGCCAGCAGCTTATCTCAAGGTCCCGTCTACGAGCAGTACTTC.

The V call is TRBV2, the J call TRBJ1-1; D may be TRBD1 (6 bases). From germline, CDR1 is SNHLY and CDR2 FYNNEI. The V end lost 7 bases, the J end lost 8 bases, and 17 bases lay between the germline ends. CDR3 length equals 13 residues. The CDR3 nucleotides are TGTGCCAGCACCCTAGGGGGGTATACGGAAGCTTTCTTT. Amino acid sequence: CASTLGGYTEAFF.

This clonotype has ten or more counts. This chain uses TRBV24-1 with TRBJ1-5, with D possibly matching TRBD1 (6 bases). This CDR3 region has 17 residues. Trimming removed 4 bases from V and 0 bases from J, with 15 bases in between. From germline, CDR1 is KGHDR and CDR2 SFDVKD. This CDR3 reads CATSEPDRLASNQPQHF. The CDR3 DNA sequence: TGTGCCACCAGTGAACCCGACAGGCTCGCTAGCAATCAGCCCCAGCATTTT.

This clonotype was counted only a few times. The CDR3 DNA sequence: TGTGCCAGCAGTCGCCCGGGACTTAGCTCCTACGAGCAGTACTTC. It translates to CASSRPGLSSYEQYF. The chain couples TRBV2 to TRBJ2-7, with D tentatively TRBD2 (6 bases). Germline V gene data show CDR1 as SNHLY and CDR2 as FYNNEI. The V end was cut by 5 bases, the J end by 0 bases, with 14 bases between. The length of the CDR3 is 15 residues.

This clonotype appeared many times. This chain joins TRBV7-9 and TRBJ1-2; 10 positions agree with TRBD1. V trimming: 2 bases; J trimming: 8 bases; junction bases outside the gene matches: 5. The CDR3 has 14 residues. The germline V gene has CDR1 SEHNR and CDR2 FQNEAQ (reference sequence). CDR3 DNA: TGTGCCAGCAGCTTAAGTGGACAGGGGGTCGGCTACACCTTC. Its protein is CASSLSGQGVGYTF.

The CDR3 reads CATRVGHRDSGANVLTF. For the CDR3, the DNA is TGTGCCACCAGGGTGGGACACAGGGACTCTGGGGCCAACGTCCTGACTTTC. The rearrangement joins TRBV19 to TRBJ2-6; maybe TRBD1 (6 bases). V dropped 10 bases and J dropped 0 bases, with 19 bases sitting between them. The CDR3 is made up of 17 amino acids. Germline-derived CDR1 and CDR2 are LNHDA and SQIVND (reference sequence). Full variable domain (rest looked up from reference TRBV19 and TRBJ2-6): DGGITQSPKYLFRKEGQNVTLSCEQNLNHDAMYWYRQDPGQGLRLIYYSQIVNDFQKGDIAEGYSVSREKKESFPLTVTSAQKNPTAFYLCATRVGHRDSGANVLTFGAGSRLTVL.

In this sample, this clonotype turned up a few times. The chain links TRBV27 to TRBJ1-2; 8 bases align to TRBD1. Germline trimming cut 3 bases from V and 6 bases from J; bases unmatched to any gene: 3. The CDR3 has 13 amino acids. Germline values: CDR1 MNHEY, CDR2 SMNVEV (reference sequence). In DNA form, the CDR3 reads TGTGCCAGCAGTTTCCCAGGGGGCAATGGCTACACCTTC. Amino acids: CASSFPGGNGYTF.

For this clonotype: This could be a read error, since a much larger clone is one nucleotide away. The V call is TRBV10-3, the J call TRBJ1-3; 9 bases match TRBD1. The germline V gene encodes CDR1 ENHRY and CDR2 SYGVKD. The CDR3 has 18 residues. V trimming: 4 bases; J trimming: 2 bases; junction bases outside the gene matches: 12. The CDR3 nucleotides read TGTGCCATCAGTGGGAGGGCCGGGACAGGGCGGACTGGAAACACCATATATTTT. This sequence encodes CAISGRAGTGRTGNTIYF.

The table lists this clonotype with many counts. The DNA for the CDR3 is TGCAGCGTTGAAGCCGACAGCGGGCCGAACTATGGCTACACCTTC. This sequence encodes CSVEADSGPNYGYTF. This sequence joins TRBV29-1 and TRBJ1-2, with a possible D match to TRBD1 (5 bases). The CDR3 runs to 15 residues. V dropped 1 base and J dropped 2 bases, with 14 bases sitting between them. Germline CDR1 reads SQVTM; CDR2 reads ANQGSEA.

V usage is TRBV11-2 and J usage is TRBJ2-2; 10 bases line up with TRBD2. The CDR3 contains 17 residues. J lost 0 bases, V lost 4 bases, and 5 bases had no gene match. Germline assignment: CDR1 SGHAT and CDR2 FQNNGV. In DNA form, the CDR3 reads TGTGCCAGCAGCTGGACTAGCGGACCATCGAACACCGGGGAGCTGTTTTTT. Amino acid sequence: CASSWTSGPSNTGELFF.

The chain uses TRBV25-1 and TRBJ2-5, with D tentatively TRBD1 (6 bases). From germline, CDR1 is MGHDK and CDR2 SYGVNS. The length of the CDR3 is 14 residues. This chain's CDR3 is CARDLVRGQETQYF. The CDR3 DNA reads as TGTGCTAGAGATCTCGTGAGGGGGCAAGAGACCCAGTACTTC.